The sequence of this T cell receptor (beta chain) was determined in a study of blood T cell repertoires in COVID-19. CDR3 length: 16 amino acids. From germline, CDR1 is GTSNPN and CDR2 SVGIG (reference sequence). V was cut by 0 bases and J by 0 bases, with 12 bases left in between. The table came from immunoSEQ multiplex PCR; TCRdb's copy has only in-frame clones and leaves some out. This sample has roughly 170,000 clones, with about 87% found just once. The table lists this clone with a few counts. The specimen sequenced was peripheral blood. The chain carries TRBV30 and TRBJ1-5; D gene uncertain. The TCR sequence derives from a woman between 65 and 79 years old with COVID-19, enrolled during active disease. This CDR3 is CAWSVRGVGSNQPQHF. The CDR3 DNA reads TGTGCCTGGAGTGTACGTGGAGTTGGTAGCAATCAGCCCCAGCATTTT.